These 22 T cell receptor beta chains originate from one sample sequenced in a study of identical twins. From the 5' RACE reads, TCRdb called clonotypes with MiXCR, one entry per CDR3 protein. This table has nearly 900,000 distinct CDR3 sequences, 9% to 15% appearing once. The sample was also linked to a second study, of yellow fever vaccine responses in identical twins.

Sequencing was carried out using PBMCs. Receptors originate from a young woman in good health.

This chain links TRBV4-3 with TRBJ1-1; 9 bases fit TRBD1. V dropped 2 bases and J dropped 5; count of bases not matched to a gene: 6. The germline V gene has CDR1 LGHNA and CDR2 YSLEER. CDR3 length equals 15 residues. The CDR3 protein is CASSQPDRGWTEAFF. CDR3 nucleotides: TGCGCCAGCAGCCAACCGGACAGGGGTTGGACTGAAGCTTTCTTT.

This clonotype was seen a handful of times. CDR3 sequence (DNA): TGTGCCAGCAAGGGTCCCCTCCCGACTGAATCTGGGGCCAACGTCCTGACTTTC. Protein: CASKGPLPTESGANVLTF. The chain links TRBV2 to TRBJ2-6; D remains unclear. Germline values: CDR1 SNHLY, CDR2 FYNNEI. The CDR3 has 18 residues. Trimming left V 7 bases short and J 1 base short, with 20 bases between.

This clonotype was seen repeatedly, ten times or more. The chain combines TRBV12-3 or TRBV12-4 with TRBJ1-3; possibly TRBD1 for D (6 bases). The ends were cut back, 5 bases at V and 4 bases at J, with 12 bases in the middle. This CDR3 is 14 amino acids long. Here the CDR3 reads CASSQGIYGNTIYF. The CDR3 coding sequence is TGTGCCAGCAGTCAGGGGATTTACGGAAACACCATATATTTT.

This chain uses TRBV10-1 with TRBJ2-2; D gene uncertain. The CDR3 loop spans 12 amino acids. The V and J ends lost 2 bases and 8 bases respectively, with 6 bases between them. CDR1 and CDR2 (germline): WNHNN, SYGVQD (reference sequence). The CDR3 DNA reads TGCGCCAGCAGTGAGAAGGCGGGGGAGCTGTTTTTT. It yields the protein CASSEKAGELFF.

As DNA, the CDR3 is TGTGCCAGCAGTTTAAAGGCCAAGGGGGGCTACACCTTC. Amino acid sequence: CASSLKAKGGYTF. The chain carries TRBV12-3 or TRBV12-4 and TRBJ1-2; maybe TRBD1 (5 bases). CDR3 length equals 13 residues. V shed 2 bases and J shed 8 bases, with 12 bases lying between them.

V usage is TRBV3-1 and J usage is TRBJ2-3, with 8 bases identical to TRBD2. In germline, CDR1 is LGHDT, CDR2 YNNKEL (reference sequence). The V gene end was trimmed by 2 bases and the J gene end by 2 bases; junction bases not matched to a gene: 3. The CDR3 totals 15 residues. CDR3 region: CASSQTSGYTDTQYF. Here the CDR3 DNA reads TGTGCCAGCAGCCAAACTAGCGGCTACACAGATACGCAGTATTTT.

This clonotype has more than one count but fewer than ten. The chain's CDR3 is CASSYQGLARETQYF. The CDR3, as DNA: TGTGCCAGCAGTTACCAGGGCCTAGCACGCGAGACCCAGTACTTC. This rearrangement joins TRBV6-2 or TRBV6-3 to TRBJ2-5, with D possibly being TRBD1 or TRBD2 (5 bases each). The V end lost 2 bases, the J end lost 5 bases, and 15 bases lay between the germline ends. Germline loops: CDR1 MNHEY, CDR2 SVGEGT. The CDR3 runs 15 residues.

V gene TRBV10-3 combines with J gene TRBJ2-1, with 9 bases aligning to TRBD1. CDR1 is ENHRY and CDR2 is SYGVKD in the germline V gene. After removal of 4 bases from V and 4 bases from J, the junction contained 5 bases not matched to a gene. The CDR3 runs to 15 residues. CDR3 in DNA: TGTGCCATCAGTGTGGGGGACAGGGCGTACAATGAGCAGTTCTTC. Translation: CAISVGDRAYNEQFF.

The CDR3 here is CASGLGQASKNHNEQFF. CDR3 coding DNA: TGTGCTAGTGGTTTGGGACAGGCTAGCAAGAACCACAATGAGCAGTTCTTC. The rearrangement links TRBV12-5 to TRBJ2-1; D may be TRBD1 (6 bases). Germline CDR1 and CDR2: LGHNT and FRNRAP. The CDR3 has 17 residues. Trimming took 1 base from V and 5 from J, leaving 18 bases between them.

This sequence joins TRBV10-2 and TRBJ2-6, with 7 bases lining up with TRBD1. After removal of 6 bases from V and 2 bases from J, the junction contained 4 bases not matched to a gene. There are 15 residues in the CDR3. CDR1 is WSHSY, CDR2 SAAADI, per germline. The CDR3 is CASREQGTGANVLTF. CDR3 nucleotide sequence: TGCGCCAGCAGGGAACAGGGGACTGGGGCCAACGTCCTGACTTTC.

This clonotype was observed a few times. The J gene is TRBJ1-2, the V gene TRBV13; 9 positions agree with TRBD1. The length of the CDR3 is 16 residues. Trimming removed 4 bases from V and 8 bases from J; junction bases left unmatched: 14. CDR1 and CDR2 from the germline V gene are PRHDT and FYEKMQ (reference sequence). The CDR3 DNA reads TGTGCCAGCAGCTCCGGGGGACAGGGAAGGCTAGGAGGCTACACCTTC. Its translation: CASSSGGQGRLGGYTF.

The chain employs TRBV12-3 or TRBV12-4 and TRBJ1-1; maybe TRBD1 (5 bases). The CDR3 has 13 amino acids. Trimming cost V 5 bases and J 11 bases, with 18 bases left between them. The CDR3 here is CASSPGPGSRAFF. The CDR3 DNA reads TGTGCCAGCAGTCCGGGACCCGGTTCGAGGGCTTTCTTT.

This clonotype was picked up a small number of times. The genes are TRBV20-1 and TRBJ2-3; 11 nucleotides line up with TRBD2. The CDR3 covers 14 residues. The J segment lost 1 base and the V segment lost 6 bases, leaving 3 bases of the junction unmatched. Germline assignment: CDR1 DFQATT and CDR2 SNEGSKA (reference sequence). The CDR3 spells CSAEGLAGTDTQYF. In nucleotides, the CDR3 is TGCAGTGCAGAGGGACTAGCGGGCACAGATACGCAGTATTTT.

The V gene is TRBV3-1, the J gene TRBJ2-3; no clear D. Germline V gene sequence: CDR1 LGHDT, CDR2 YNNKEL (reference sequence). There are 17 residues in the CDR3. V lost 1 base, J lost 2 bases, and 16 bases lay in between. CDR3 DNA: TGTGCCAGCAGCCAAGCGGGTGGGATTCCAAACACAGATACGCAGTATTTT. This translates into CASSQAGGIPNTDTQYF.

In its sample, this clonotype was seen a few times. The chain employs TRBV5-1 and TRBJ1-4; tentative D call: TRBD1 (6 bases). Germline loops: CDR1 SGHRS, CDR2 YFSETQ. The CDR3 runs 15 residues. Trimming removed 4 bases at V and 5 bases at J, with 15 bases between. The CDR3 nucleotides read TGCGCCAGCAGCGCTTCGACAGGAACAAATGAAAAACTGTTTTTT. Protein product: CASSASTGTNEKLFF. Full variable domain (outside the CDR3, taken from reference TRBV5-1 and TRBJ1-4): KAGVTQTPRYLIKTRGQQVTLSCSPISGHRSVSWYQQTPGQGLQFLFEYFSETQRNKGNFPGRFSGRQFSNSRSEMNVSTLELGDSALYLCASSASTGTNEKLFFGSGTQLSVL.

In its sample, this clonotype was seen many times. V and J are TRBV20-1 and TRBJ2-2; 8 bases are a match to TRBD2. The CDR3 runs to 16 residues. V dropped 0 bases and J dropped 3; count of bases not matched to a gene: 6. CDR1 and CDR2 (germline): DFQATT, SNEGSKA (reference sequence). In DNA form, the CDR3 reads TGCAGTGCTAGAGATCCGGCGGGAGGAGACACCGGGGAGCTGTTTTTT. It is translated as CSARDPAGGDTGELFF.

The chain carries TRBV20-1 and TRBJ2-1; weak D call: TRBD2 (7 bases). CDR3 length equals 15 residues. Germline CDR1 DFQATT, CDR2 SNEGSKA (reference sequence). Trimming removed 6 bases from V and 8 bases from J, with 23 bases in between. CDR3 in DNA: TGCAGTGCAGGGAGTCCCCTCCAGGGGAGGGATGAGCAGTTCTTC. Amino acids: CSAGSPLQGRDEQFF.

This clonotype was counted ten times or more. The V gene is TRBV4-2, the J gene TRBJ2-1, with a possible D match to TRBD2 (5 bases). The CDR3 extends over 14 amino acids. V was shortened by 1 base and J by 6 bases, with 10 bases between the two germline ends. Germline CDR1 and CDR2: LGHNA and YNFKEQ. In DNA form, the CDR3 reads TGTGCCAGCAGCCAAGCCCCAACTAGCAATGAGCAGTTCTTC. This gives the protein CASSQAPTSNEQFF.

A few counts support this clonotype. V is TRBV11-3 and J is TRBJ1-1; the D is unclear. Trimming cost V 5 bases and J 1 base, with 8 bases left between them. Germline CDR1 and CDR2: SGHNT and YENEEA. The CDR3 covers 13 residues. The CDR3 is CASSPKWNTEAFF. As DNA, the CDR3 is TGTGCCAGCAGCCCTAAATGGAACACTGAAGCTTTCTTT.

The J gene is TRBJ2-1, the V gene TRBV14, with TRBD2 matching 7 bases. CDR3 length: 16 amino acids. Germline V gene lookup returns CDR1 SGHDN and CDR2 FVKESK. V dropped 1 base and J dropped 4; count of bases not matched to a gene: 7. The CDR3 is CASSQAGGGPYNEQFF. Here the CDR3 DNA reads TGTGCCAGCAGCCAAGCCGGGGGAGGGCCTTACAATGAGCAGTTCTTC.

This clonotype was recorded many times. Here the CDR3 reads CAISESGQGNTEAFF. CDR3 DNA: TGTGCCATCAGTGAGTCGGGGCAGGGGAACACTGAAGCTTTCTTT. The V and J genes are TRBV10-3 and TRBJ1-1, with D maybe TRBD1 (5 bases). Germline V gene sequence: CDR1 ENHRY, CDR2 SYGVKD. This CDR3 contains 15 residues. Trimming shortened V by 0 bases and J by 1 base, and 9 bases separated the two germline ends.

The rearrangement links TRBV5-1 to TRBJ2-1, with a weak D call TRBD2 (5 bases). In germline, CDR1 is SGHRS, CDR2 YFSETQ. V lost 1 base, J lost 1 base, and 9 bases lay in between. The CDR3 length is 15 residues. CDR3 residues: CASSLLGESYNEQFF. CDR3 in DNA: TGCGCCAGCAGCTTGTTGGGAGAGTCCTACAATGAGCAGTTCTTC.